These T cell receptor beta chains were read from a single sample in a study of blood T cell repertoires in COVID-19. Using immunoSEQ multiplex PCR, the repertoire was profiled, and TCRdb retains in-frame clones only, with some absent. The sample lists 85,000 to 130,000 clones; around 85% were seen once. Sample: PBMCs or T cells enriched from blood (not recorded which). Receptors originate from a woman aged 50 to 60 who had recovered from COVID-19. The CDR3 runs from the conserved cysteine through the conserved F or W. Fields, in order: V gene, clone size, D gene, J gene, CDR3 protein, CDR3 DNA. D genes are given only for firm matches. A row's size may be missing; if present it is once, few, many or a size class.

TRBV7-2,NA,NA,TRBJ1-3,CAGGAGSGNTIYF,TGTGCCGGGGGGGCGGGCTCTGGAAACACCATATATTTT
TRBV3-1/TRBV3-2,NA,TRBD1,TRBJ1-2,CASSQPGQSYGYTF,TGTGCCAGCAGCCAACCGGGACAGTCCTATGGCTACACCTTC
TRBV3-1/TRBV3-2,few,NA,TRBJ2-7,CASRQESLTNSYEQYF,TGTGCCAGCAGGCAAGAGAGCCTGACTAACTCCTACGAGCAGTACTTC
TRBV18,NA,TRBD2,TRBJ2-3,CASSRQLAGVADTQYF,TGTGCCAGCTCACGACAACTAGCGGGAGTGGCAGATACGCAGTATTTT
TRBV9,few,TRBD1,TRBJ2-1,CASSVEGTATYNEQFF,TGTGCCAGCAGCGTAGAGGGGACAGCCACCTACAATGAGCAGTTCTTC
TRBV3-1/TRBV3-2,NA,NA,TRBJ2-3,CASSPQEGLYF,TGTGCCAGCAGCCCGCAGGAGGGATTGTATTTT
TRBV6-4,NA,TRBD1,TRBJ1-1,CASSDTGTGSFAFF,TGTGCCAGCAGTGATACCGGGACAGGGAGTTTCGCTTTCTTT
TRBV24-1,NA,TRBD1,TRBJ1-4,CATSDPGQPNEKLFF,TGTGCCACCAGTGACCCGGGACAGCCAAATGAAAAACTGTTTTTT
TRBV19,NA,NA,TRBJ1-4,CASRRRSGGEKLFF,TGTGCCAGTAGGAGACGTAGCGGGGGTGAAAAACTGTTTTTT
TRBV7-9,NA,NA,TRBJ2-2,CASEADLSPGGELFF,TGTGCCAGCGAAGCGGACCTATCACCCGGCGGGGAGCTGTTTTTT
TRBV2,NA,NA,TRBJ1-4,CASSDSSGKLFF,TGTGCCAGCAGTGACTCCTCGGGAAAACTGTTTTTT
TRBV19,NA,TRBD1,TRBJ2-3,CASSEATSPGQWDTDTQYF,TGTGCCAGTAGTGAAGCCACCTCCCCGGGACAGTGGGACACAGATACGCAGTATTTT
TRBV7-3,NA,TRBD1,TRBJ2-1,CASSLTGQSYNEQFF,TGTGCCAGCAGCTTAACGGGACAGAGTTACAATGAGCAGTTCTTC
TRBV24-1,NA,TRBD2,TRBJ2-5,CATSDPAGAGETQYF,TGTGCCACCAGTGACCCAGCGGGGGCGGGGGAGACCCAGTACTTC
TRBV6-2/TRBV6-3,NA,NA,TRBJ1-5,CASSYGWIGQKTSNQPQHF,TGTGCCAGCAGTTACGGGTGGATCGGACAGAAGACTAGCAATCAGCCCCAGCATTTT
TRBV7-7,once,TRBD2,TRBJ2-5,CASSSGTSGSGETQYF,TGTGCCAGCAGCTCAGGGACTAGCGGGAGTGGAGAGACCCAGTACTTC
TRBV25-1,NA,TRBD2,TRBJ2-1,CASRTAGGREQFF,TGTGCCAGCAGGACGGCGGGGGGTCGGGAGCAGTTCTTC
TRBV10-1,NA,NA,TRBJ2-5,CASSESGGQETQYF,TGCGCCAGCAGTGAGTCGGGGGGCCAAGAGACCCAGTACTTC
TRBV30,NA,NA,TRBJ2-7,CAWRRGSSYEQYF,TGTGCCTGGAGAAGGGGGAGCTCCTACGAGCAGTACTTC
TRBV3-1/TRBV3-2,NA,NA,TRBJ1-2,CASSQLEDSHGYTF,TGTGCCAGCAGCCAATTAGAAGACAGCCATGGCTACACCTTC
TRBV28,NA,TRBD1,TRBJ2-3,CASSWTGPQYF,TGTGCCAGCAGCTGGACAGGGCCGCAGTATTTT
TRBV4-1,once,NA,TRBJ2-1,CASSRLTGYNEQFF,TGCGCCAGCAGCCGATTGACAGGTTACAATGAGCAGTTCTTC
TRBV19,NA,TRBD1,TRBJ2-7,CASSSGQGYEQYF,TGTGCCAGTAGTTCGGGACAGGGGTACGAGCAGTACTTC
TRBV18,NA,TRBD1,TRBJ1-1,CASSPRTGWDTEAFF,TGTGCCAGCTCACCCAGGACAGGGTGGGACACTGAAGCTTTCTTT
TRBV7-9,NA,NA,TRBJ1-2,CASSPTVTNYGYTF,TGTGCCAGCAGCCCTACAGTAACTAACTATGGCTACACCTTC
TRBV5-1,NA,NA,TRBJ2-1,CASSFTSHSYNEQFF,TGCGCCAGCAGCTTTACTAGTCATTCCTACAATGAGCAGTTCTTC
TRBV5-6,NA,TRBD1,TRBJ1-1,CASSLVGTGGTEAFF,TGTGCCAGCAGCTTGGTCGGGACAGGGGGCACTGAAGCTTTCTTT
TRBV7-6,NA,NA,TRBJ2-2,CASSLAFIAARKNTGELFF,TGTGCCAGCAGCTTAGCCTTCATAGCCGCCAGAAAGAACACCGGGGAGCTGTTTTTT
TRBV19,NA,TRBD2,TRBJ2-1,CASSMQLAGALGQFF,TGTGCCAGTAGTATGCAGCTAGCGGGGGCCCTGGGGCAGTTCTTC
TRBV29-1,few,NA,TRBJ1-3,CSVEDSDSSTGNTIYF,TGCAGCGTTGAAGATAGTGACAGCAGTACTGGAAACACCATATATTTT
TRBV7-9,NA,NA,TRBJ2-5,CASSLGPAGETQYF,TGTGCCAGCAGCTTAGGGCCCGCCGGGGAGACCCAGTACTTC
TRBV7-9,NA,TRBD1,TRBJ1-4,CASSLRTGGYTTNEKLFF,TGTGCCAGCAGCCTAAGGACAGGGGGCTATACAACTAATGAAAAACTGTTTTTT
TRBV28,NA,NA,TRBJ2-7,CASSLDNLPTYEQYF,TGTGCCAGCAGTTTGGACAACCTGCCGACCTACGAGCAGTACTTC
TRBV5-1,NA,TRBD1,TRBJ1-2,CASSLGTGLNYGYTF,TGCGCCAGCAGCCTAGGGACAGGGCTTAACTATGGCTACACCTTC
TRBV18,few,NA,TRBJ2-2,CASSPLGDTGELFF,TGTGCCAGCTCACCACTCGGGGACACCGGGGAGCTGTTTTTT
TRBV9,NA,TRBD2,TRBJ2-3,CASSVGVAGSTDTQYF,TGTGCCAGCAGCGTAGGGGTAGCGGGGAGCACAGATACGCAGTATTTT
TRBV28,NA,TRBD2,TRBJ2-1,CASRARGWTSGSYNEQFF,TGTGCCAGCAGAGCCCGGGGGTGGACTAGCGGGAGTTACAATGAGCAGTTCTTC
TRBV19,NA,NA,TRBJ2-1,CASSIDPNRDEQFF,TGTGCCAGTAGTATAGACCCTAATCGGGATGAGCAGTTCTTC
TRBV6-5,once,TRBD1,TRBJ2-7,CASRSGTGDYEQYF,TGTGCCAGCAGGTCCGGGACAGGAGACTACGAGCAGTACTTC
TRBV7-2,NA,TRBD2,TRBJ2-7,CASSTGTSGRAGEQYF,TGTGCCAGCAGCACTGGGACTAGCGGGAGGGCGGGGGAGCAGTACTTC
TRBV27,NA,TRBD2,TRBJ2-7,CASSLLAGGSYEQYF,TGTGCCAGCAGTTTACTAGCGGGAGGGTCCTACGAGCAGTACTTC
TRBV30,NA,NA,TRBJ1-4,CAWSVHPGGNEKLFF,TGTGCCTGGAGTGTACATCCGGGAGGTAATGAAAAACTGTTTTTT